These 26 T cell receptor beta chains were sequenced from one sample in a study of graft-versus-host responses after intestinal transplantation. Profiled with immunoSEQ multiplex PCR; TCRdb holds only in-frame clones, not every one. The sample records around 100,000 clones, 91% being singletons. These TCRs' antigens remain unknown. Sequencing was performed on unstimulated CD4+ T cells sorted from spleen or lymph node cells, taken before transplant. The receptor source for this set is a human donor who was the organ donor for an intestinal transplant.

The chain has TRBV4-1 and TRBJ2-7; a possible D gene is TRBD2 (5 bases). The CDR3 has 15 amino acids. In germline, CDR1 is MGHRA, CDR2 YSYEKL. V shed 0 bases and J shed 4 bases, with 13 bases lying between them. The CDR3 DNA reads as TGCGCCAGCAGCCAAGAACTCCAGCGGTGGTACGAGCAGTACTTC. This codes for CASSQELQRWYEQYF.

The V and J genes are TRBV27 and TRBJ2-1, with 9 bases aligning to TRBD2. The CDR3 sequence is 17 residues long. J gave up 0 bases and V 4 bases, and 7 bases lay outside the gene matches. The V gene's germline CDR1 is MNHEY and CDR2 SMNVEV (reference sequence). The CDR3 DNA is TGTGCCAGCAGTTACACACAGCGGGGGGCCTCCTACAATGAGCAGTTCTTC. It translates to CASSYTQRGASYNEQFF.

V and J are TRBV7-2 and TRBJ1-3; D is unclear. Germline CDR1 SGHTA, CDR2 FQGNSA. The CDR3 is 15 amino acids. Between the trimmed V and J ends, which lost 5 bases and 8 bases, there was a span of 19 bases. Here the CDR3 DNA reads TGTGCCAGCAGCCAAACCCTAGGTCCGTCCGACACCATATATTTT. As protein: CASSQTLGPSDTIYF.

The chain carries TRBV6-5 and TRBJ1-2; 10 bases are shared with TRBD1. Germline trimming cut 6 bases from V and 4 bases from J; bases unmatched to any gene: 5. From germline, CDR1 is MNHEY and CDR2 SVGAGI. This CDR3 spans 14 amino acids. The CDR3 nucleotides are TGTGCCAGCAGACAGGGACAGGGGCGCTATGGCTACACCTTC. Amino acid sequence: CASRQGQGRYGYTF.

The chain couples TRBV5-6 to TRBJ2-5; 7 bases are a match to TRBD2. Unmatched junction bases numbered 10, after V lost 1 base and J lost 4 bases. The CDR3 is 16 residues long. Per germline, CDR1 SGHDT and CDR2 YYEEEE. CDR3 sequence reads: CASSLTPGGRVETQYF. The CDR3 DNA follows: TGTGCCAGCAGCTTGACTCCCGGGGGGAGAGTAGAGACCCAGTACTTC.

The V gene is TRBV7-9, the J gene TRBJ1-4; TRBD1 matches 7 bases. Per germline, CDR1 SEHNR and CDR2 FQNEAQ (reference sequence). The ends lost 2 bases at V and 0 bases at J; junction bases unmatched: 9. This CDR3 contains 18 residues. The CDR3 region has the DNA TGTGCCAGCAGCTTAACAGGGGTCCTACCTTCAACTAATGAAAAACTGTTTTTT. Protein: CASSLTGVLPSTNEKLFF.

This clone appeared a single time. This chain links TRBV2 with TRBJ2-5; 12 positions match TRBD2. This CDR3 is 17 amino acids long. Germline loops: CDR1 SNHLY, CDR2 FYNNEI. With V trimmed by 2 bases and J by 5 bases, 9 bases remained unmatched. The CDR3 here is CASSERASGGARETQYF. The CDR3 coding sequence is TGTGCCAGCAGTGAAAGGGCTAGCGGGGGGGCGCGGGAGACCCAGTACTTC.

V usage is TRBV5-1 and J usage is TRBJ1-2; D is possibly TRBD1 (6 bases). The germline V and J ends were trimmed by 2 bases and 5 bases, with 19 bases remaining between them. This CDR3 is 16 amino acids long. The germline V gene encodes CDR1 SGHRS and CDR2 YFSETQ. CDR3 DNA sequence: TGCGCCAGCAGCTTTAATCCTACAGTAGGGGGTTATGGCTACACCTTC. Amino acids: CASSFNPTVGGYGYTF.

The chain links TRBV15 to TRBJ2-7; 7 positions agree with TRBD1. The CDR3 length is 16 residues. With V trimmed by 0 bases and J by 4 bases, 9 bases remained unmatched. Germline V gene lookup returns CDR1 LNHNV and CDR2 YYDKDF (reference sequence). The CDR3 is CATSRDHRGDGYEQYF. In DNA form, the CDR3 reads TGTGCCACCAGCAGAGATCACAGGGGAGACGGGTACGAGCAGTACTTC.

Comment on this clone: Other DNA sequences in the same sample also yield this CDR3. The gene calls are TRBV4-2 and TRBJ2-1; 7 bases align to TRBD1. The CDR3 covers 17 residues. Trimming at V came to 3 bases and at J to 3 bases, leaving 11 bases not matched to a gene. CDR1 LGHNA and CDR2 YNFKEQ come from the germline V gene. The DNA for the CDR3 is TGTGCCAGCAGCCAGGACCAAAGACAGGGAGTCTACAATGAGCAGTTCTTC. Protein sequence: CASSQDQRQGVYNEQFF.

The V call is TRBV11-2, the J call TRBJ1-1; 9 nucleotides match TRBD1. V lost 5 bases to trimming and J lost 5 bases; unmatched junction nucleotides: 6. Per germline, CDR1 SGHAT and CDR2 FQNNGV. The CDR3 loop spans 14 amino acids. The CDR3 DNA is TGTGCCAGCAGCCGACAGGGGGTAAGGACTGAAGCTTTCTTT. It specifies CASSRQGVRTEAFF.

This clone was recorded only once. The chain combines TRBV6-5 with TRBJ2-1; D remains unclear. With 2 bases removed from V and 6 bases from J, the gap between germline ends came to 8 bases. Germline CDR1 reads MNHEY; CDR2 reads SVGAGI. This CDR3 contains 13 residues. In DNA, the CDR3 is TGTGCCAGCAGTTACCGCCTAAGCAATGAGCAGTTCTTC. The encoded protein is CASSYRLSNEQFF.

The chain has TRBV5-1 and TRBJ2-1, with D maybe TRBD1 (5 bases). CDR3 length equals 14 residues. Trimming took 0 bases from V and 10 from J, leaving 14 bases between them. Germline values: CDR1 SGHRS, CDR2 YFSETQ. The CDR3 protein is CASSLAPQGREQFF. CDR3 sequence (DNA): TGCGCCAGCAGCTTGGCCCCTCAGGGTAGGGAGCAGTTCTTC.

The chain carries TRBV7-2 and TRBJ2-1; perhaps TRBD1 as D (5 bases). CDR3 length: 13 amino acids. Germline CDR1 SGHTA, CDR2 FQGNSA. Between the trimmed V and J ends, which lost 2 bases and 6 bases, there was a span of 8 bases. Written as DNA, the CDR3 is TGTGCCAGCAGCTTAACAGGTCCCAATGAGCAGTTCTTC. It is translated as CASSLTGPNEQFF.

The V call is TRBV9, the J call TRBJ1-2, with a tentative D call TRBD1 (5 bases). The V end was cut by 0 bases, the J end by 4 bases, with 13 bases between. Germline V gives CDR1 SGDLS, CDR2 YYNGEE. The CDR3 has 15 amino acids. The CDR3 nucleotides read TGTGCCAGCAGCGTAGCTTGGGGCGCCCCCTATGGCTACACCTTC. This sequence encodes CASSVAWGAPYGYTF.

The V call is TRBV28, the J call TRBJ1-5; TRBD1 agrees at 7 bases. The CDR3 is 13 amino acids. After removal of 7 bases from V and 7 bases from J, the junction contained 7 bases not matched to a gene. The germline V gene encodes CDR1 MDHEN and CDR2 SYDVKM. The CDR3 DNA sequence: TGTGCCAGCACTGAAGGGGGCAGGCAGCCCCAGCATTTT. Amino acids: CASTEGGRQPQHF.

A few counts support this clone. The rearrangement joins TRBV19 to TRBJ1-1, with a tentative D call TRBD1 (5 bases). The ends were cut back, 6 bases at V and 4 bases at J, with 12 bases in the middle. Germline lookup yields CDR1 LNHDA and CDR2 SQIVND (reference sequence). The CDR3 has 13 amino acids. The CDR3 DNA reads as TGTGCCAGTAGGACGCAGGGTGGCACTGAAGCTTTCTTT. Amino acids: CASRTQGGTEAFF.

The V gene is TRBV9, the J gene TRBJ1-4; weak D call: TRBD1 (6 bases). The germline V and J ends were trimmed by 0 bases and 2 bases, with 14 bases remaining between them. In germline, CDR1 is SGDLS, CDR2 YYNGEE. The CDR3 consists of 17 residues. The CDR3 DNA reads TGTGCCAGCAGCGTAGGTCGAGGGGGGGGGACTAATGAAAAACTGTTTTTT. This encodes CASSVGRGGGTNEKLFF.

The rearrangement links TRBV18 to TRBJ2-2; TRBD2 matches at 9 bases. The CDR3 length is 16 residues. Trimming took 3 bases from V and 2 from J; bases not matched to a gene: 4. CDR1 and CDR2 (germline): KGHSH, LQKENI. CDR3 residues: CASSPPGLANTGELFF. The CDR3 coding sequence is TGTGCCAGCTCACCCCCGGGACTAGCCAACACCGGGGAGCTGTTTTTT.

As DNA, the CDR3 is TGCGCCAGCAGCCAAGATTACCGGGGGGAACCCTATGGCTACACCTTC. Translated: CASSQDYRGEPYGYTF. The chain is built from TRBV4-3 and TRBJ1-2; a weak D match, TRBD1 (5 bases). CDR3 length: 16 residues. Germline V gene data show CDR1 as LGHNA and CDR2 as YSLEER. Deletions cut 0 bases from V and 4 bases from J, with 15 bases between.

The chain couples TRBV11-2 to TRBJ2-5; D call uncertain. Germline values: CDR1 SGHAT, CDR2 FQNNGV. The length of the CDR3 is 12 residues. Trimming cost V 0 bases and J 7 bases, with 6 bases left between them. In DNA, the CDR3 is TGTGCCAGCAGCTTAGATTCGTTGACCCAGTACTTC. Translation gives CASSLDSLTQYF.

The rearrangement links TRBV7-3 to TRBJ2-3, with a weak D call TRBD2 (5 bases). Germline assignment: CDR1 SGHTA and CDR2 FQGTGA. The CDR3 totals 16 residues. Trimming took 1 base from V and 6 from J, leaving 17 bases between them. The CDR3 DNA follows: TGTGCCAGCAGCTTAAGGCGCCCTAGCCCGTCCGATACGCAGTATTTT. Amino acid sequence: CASSLRRPSPSDTQYF.

The chain has TRBV4-3 and TRBJ1-4; TRBD1 matches 10 bases. This CDR3 has 17 amino acids. From germline, CDR1 is LGHNA and CDR2 YSLEER. Trimming cost V 3 bases and J 3 bases; bases outside gene matches: 7. For the CDR3, the DNA is TGCGCCAGCAGCCACCGGGACAGGGGCAGATCTAATGAAAAACTGTTTTTT. Translation: CASSHRDRGRSNEKLFF.

The V call is TRBV16, the J call TRBJ1-2; TRBD1 agrees at 9 bases. CDR1 and CDR2 from the germline V gene are KGHSY and FQNENV. V gave up 0 bases and J gave up 2 bases; unmatched junction bases: 1. This CDR3 has 15 residues. Here the CDR3 DNA reads TGTGCCAGCAGCCAATCGGGGACAGGGAACTATGGCTACACCTTC. Encoded protein: CASSQSGTGNYGYTF.

The chain employs TRBV27 and TRBJ2-6; TRBD2 is a possible D gene (5 bases). This CDR3 contains 15 residues. V lost 6 bases and J lost 0, with 9 bases in between. CDR1 and CDR2 from the germline V gene are MNHEY and SMNVEV (reference sequence). CDR3 nucleotide sequence: TGTGCCAGCAGGGAGGTGGGCTCTGGGGCCAACGTCCTGACTTTC. Translating it yields CASREVGSGANVLTF.

The chain is built from TRBV12-1 and TRBJ2-2; the table's D call, TRBD2, has no DNA check behind it. TRBV12-1 is a documented pseudogene. This CDR3 region has 17 residues. CDR3 sequence reads: CASSFEYGGAGTGELFF. Written as DNA, the CDR3 is TGTGCCAGCAGCTTTGAATACGGGGGGGCCGGCACCGGGGAGCTGTTTTTT.